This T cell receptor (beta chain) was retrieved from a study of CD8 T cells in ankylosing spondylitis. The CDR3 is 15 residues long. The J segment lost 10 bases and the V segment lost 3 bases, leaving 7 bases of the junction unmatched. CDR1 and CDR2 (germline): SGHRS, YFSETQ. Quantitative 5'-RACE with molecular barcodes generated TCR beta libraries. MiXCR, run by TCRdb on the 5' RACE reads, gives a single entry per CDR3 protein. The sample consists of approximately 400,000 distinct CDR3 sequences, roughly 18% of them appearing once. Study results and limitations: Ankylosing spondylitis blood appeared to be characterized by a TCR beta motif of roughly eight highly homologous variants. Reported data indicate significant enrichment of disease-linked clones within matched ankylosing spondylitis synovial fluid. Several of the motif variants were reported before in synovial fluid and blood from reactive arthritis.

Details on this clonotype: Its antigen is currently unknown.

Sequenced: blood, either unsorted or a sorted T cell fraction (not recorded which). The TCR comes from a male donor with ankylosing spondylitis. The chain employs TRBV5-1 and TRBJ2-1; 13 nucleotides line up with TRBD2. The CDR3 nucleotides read TGCGCCAGCAGCTCCGGGACTAGCGGGGCCCCAGAGCAGTTCTTC. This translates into CASSSGTSGAPEQFF.